One sample yielded the 30 T cell receptor beta chains listed below, sequenced in a study of spatial heterogeneity in lung cancer. TCRdb reprocessed the 5' RACE reads with MiXCR, giving one entry per CDR3 protein. The sample lists about 48,000 distinct CDR3 sequences, around 5.2% occurring once. Time point meaning: sample taken at primary tumor resection. This specimen was PBMCs, taken at surgery. These receptors came from a male donor with early-stage non-small cell lung cancer.

This clonotype showed up many times. The genes are TRBV6-5 and TRBJ2-5, with D perhaps matching TRBD2 (6 bases). Germline lookup yields CDR1 MNHEY and CDR2 SVGAGI. The CDR3 consists of 12 residues. V lost 8 bases and J 5 bases, leaving 12 bases between the germline ends. This CDR3 reads CASSRSGETQYF. The DNA for the CDR3 is TGTGCCAGCTCACGCAGCGGGGAGACCCAGTACTTC.

This clonotype was observed many times. V and J are TRBV12-3 or TRBV12-4 and TRBJ1-3; 10 bases are a match to TRBD1. The trim removed 3 bases at V and 4 bases at J, leaving 3 bases unmatched. The CDR3 consists of 15 residues. CDR3 region: CASSLGQGTGNTIYF. The CDR3 nucleotides read TGTGCCAGCAGTTTGGGACAGGGGACCGGAAACACCATATATTTT.

This clonotype has ten or more counts. The genes are TRBV5-1 and TRBJ2-3, with 10 bases fitting TRBD2. J gave up 4 bases and V 2 bases, and 7 bases lay outside the gene matches. Germline CDR1 and CDR2: SGHRS and YFSETQ. The CDR3 contains 16 residues. The DNA for the CDR3 is TGCGCCAGCAGCTTAAGGACTAGCGGAGCAGCAGATACGCAGTATTTT. It is translated as CASSLRTSGAADTQYF.

This clonotype was recorded many times. The genes are TRBV29-1 and TRBJ2-1; 10 bases line up with TRBD2. CDR1 and CDR2 (germline): SQVTM, ANQGSEA. This CDR3 comprises 16 residues. V shed 1 base, J shed 10 bases, and the junction held 13 bases outside the gene matches. The CDR3 here is CSVEGEGTSVPREQFF. The CDR3, as DNA: TGCAGCGTTGAAGGTGAGGGGACTAGCGTCCCCAGGGAGCAGTTCTTC.

This clonotype has ten or more counts. The rearrangement uses TRBV9 and TRBJ1-1, with D possibly TRBD1 on 5 matching bases. V was pared by 2 bases and J by 6 bases, with 14 bases between. CDR1 and CDR2 (germline): SGDLS, YYNGEE. The CDR3 runs 14 residues. Written as DNA, the CDR3 is TGTGCCAGCAGCGTTATGCCAGGGAGGGCTGAAGCTTTCTTT. It encodes CASSVMPGRAEAFF.

This chain joins TRBV12-3 or TRBV12-4 and TRBJ2-1, with 10 bases identical to TRBD2. This CDR3 spans 16 amino acids. V dropped 6 bases and J dropped 9; count of bases not matched to a gene: 14. The CDR3 sequence is CASSPPRLAGESEQFF. CDR3 sequence (DNA): TGTGCCAGCAGCCCCCCCCGGCTAGCGGGAGAGAGTGAGCAGTTCTTC.

This clonotype was recorded many times. This chain connects TRBV29-1 to TRBJ2-6; D may be TRBD1 (5 bases). V dropped 8 bases and J dropped 0 bases, with 14 bases sitting between them. Germline-derived CDR1 and CDR2 are SQVTM and ANQGSEA. The CDR3 spans 15 residues. The CDR3 protein is CSPPGISSGANVLTF. In DNA form, the CDR3 reads TGCAGCCCTCCAGGGATTAGCTCTGGGGCCAACGTCCTGACTTTC.

This clonotype was counted at least ten times. This chain connects TRBV10-3 to TRBJ2-3; 8 bases are shared with TRBD2. Looked up from germline, CDR1 is ENHRY and CDR2 is SYGVKD. The CDR3 totals 13 residues. Trimming cost V 11 bases and J 5 bases; bases outside gene matches: 9. The CDR3 coding sequence is TGTGCCGGGAGCGGGAGATTGGAAGATACGCAGTATTTT. Amino acids: CAGSGRLEDTQYF.

In its sample, this clonotype was seen many times. The chain couples TRBV20-1 to TRBJ2-1; 9 positions agree with TRBD2. The CDR3 is 14 amino acids. The ends lost 5 bases at V and 3 bases at J; junction bases unmatched: 5. Germline V gene sequence: CDR1 DFQATT, CDR2 SNEGSKA (reference sequence). The CDR3, as DNA: TGCAGTGCTTCTAGCGGGGCAGTCTACAATGAGCAGTTCTTC. Protein product: CSASSGAVYNEQFF.

This clonotype showed up many times. The chain has TRBV5-1 and TRBJ2-3; 8 bases line up with TRBD2. With V trimmed by 2 bases and J by 3 bases, 2 bases remained unmatched. Germline CDR1 reads SGHRS; CDR2 reads YFSETQ. The CDR3 length is 14 residues. Here the CDR3 reads CASSLQRETDTQYF. The CDR3 DNA follows: TGCGCCAGCAGCTTACAGCGGGAGACAGATACGCAGTATTTT. Using reference TRBV5-1 and TRBJ2-3 for the parts outside the CDR3, the full variable domain is KAGVTQTPRYLIKTRGQQVTLSCSPISGHRSVSWYQQTPGQGLQFLFEYFSETQRNKGNFPGRFSGRQFSNSRSEMNVSTLELGDSALYLCASSLQRETDTQYFGPGTRLTVL.

This clonotype was seen repeatedly, ten times or more. The chain recombines TRBV3-1 with TRBJ1-1; TRBD1 matches at 9 bases. Per the germline V gene, CDR1 is LGHDT and CDR2 is YNNKEL (reference sequence). The junction had 2 bases not matched to a gene; V was cut back by 1 base and J by 5 bases. This CDR3 is built from 14 residues. CDR3 amino acids: CASSQAGTGTEAFF. The CDR3 region has the DNA TGTGCCAGCAGCCAAGCCGGGACAGGGACTGAAGCTTTCTTT.

This clonotype was detected ten times or more. The chain employs TRBV5-1 and TRBJ2-2, with TRBD1 matching 7 bases. V was pared by 0 bases and J by 5 bases, with 4 bases of the junction left unmatched. Looked up from germline, CDR1 is SGHRS and CDR2 is YFSETQ. This CDR3 has 15 amino acids. CDR3 coding DNA: TGCGCCAGCAGCTTGGTCTCAGGGGGTACCGGGGAGCTGTTTTTT. This translates into CASSLVSGGTGELFF. The entire variable domain, with the rest obtained from reference TRBV5-1 and TRBJ2-2, is as follows: KAGVTQTPRYLIKTRGQQVTLSCSPISGHRSVSWYQQTPGQGLQFLFEYFSETQRNKGNFPGRFSGRQFSNSRSEMNVSTLELGDSALYLCASSLVSGGTGELFFGEGSRLTVL.

The sample holds many counts of this clonotype. The chain has TRBV6-2 or TRBV6-3 and TRBJ2-1, with 7 bases fitting TRBD2. Germline loops: CDR1 MNHEY, CDR2 SVGEGT. J gave up 0 bases and V 5 bases, and 1 base lay outside the gene matches. The CDR3 runs 14 residues. CDR3 amino acids: CASSSGNSYNEQFF. CDR3 DNA sequence: TGTGCCAGCAGTAGCGGGAACTCCTACAATGAGCAGTTCTTC.

The sample holds many counts of this clonotype. The rearrangement links TRBV5-1 to TRBJ2-7, with 8 nucleotides matching TRBD1. This CDR3 comprises 15 residues. Germline CDR1 and CDR2: SGHRS and YFSETQ. J lost 0 bases, V lost 2 bases, and 4 bases had no gene match. The CDR3 is CASSFSGTGSYEQYF. As DNA, the CDR3 is TGCGCCAGCAGCTTTTCCGGGACAGGCTCCTACGAGCAGTACTTC.

This clonotype was found many times. J is TRBJ1-6 and V is TRBV27; 9 bases match TRBD1. The CDR3 length is 15 residues. The germline V gene has CDR1 MNHEY and CDR2 SMNVEV (reference sequence). V lost 6 bases and J lost 6; bases outside the gene matches: 6. The CDR3 bases are TGTGCCAGCAGAATACAGGGGGCTCTTAATTCACCCCTCCACTTT. It translates to CASRIQGALNSPLHF.

This clonotype came up many times. The gene calls are TRBV6-1 and TRBJ1-4, with 8 bases that match TRBD1. This CDR3 is built from 14 residues. V trimming: 1 base; J trimming: 10 bases; junction bases outside the gene matches: 5. Germline V gene lookup returns CDR1 MNHNS and CDR2 SASEGT. CDR3 DNA sequence: TGTGCCAGCAGTGAAGTCAGGGGGCATGGAAAACTGTTTTTT. Translated: CASSEVRGHGKLFF.

The rearrangement uses TRBV7-9 and TRBJ1-2; D is ambiguous. The CDR3 consists of 16 residues. V lost 7 bases and J 4 bases, leaving 22 bases between the germline ends. Germline lookup yields CDR1 SEHNR and CDR2 FQNEAQ (reference sequence). This CDR3 reads CASTSSEPSDSYGYTF. The CDR3 DNA is TGTGCCAGCACCTCTTCAGAACCCTCCGATTCCTATGGCTACACCTTC.

This clonotype has at least ten counts. The V gene is TRBV4-2, the J gene TRBJ2-3; 10 nucleotides agree with TRBD2. CDR3 length: 14 residues. Germline values: CDR1 LGHNA, CDR2 YNFKEQ. The V gene end was trimmed by 3 bases and the J gene end by 5 bases; junction bases not matched to a gene: 2. In DNA form, the CDR3 reads TGTGCCAGCAGCCAGCCTAGCGGGAGAGATACGCAGTATTTT. Amino acids: CASSQPSGRDTQYF.

Ten or more counts support this clonotype. The chain has TRBV7-9 and TRBJ2-2, with a tentative D call TRBD2 (6 bases). Germline CDR1 is SEHNR and CDR2 is FQNEAQ (reference sequence). The CDR3 has 14 residues. V lost 5 bases to trimming and J lost 0 bases, with 7 bases between them. The CDR3 bases are TGTGCCAGCAGCCGGGACTCGAACACCGGGGAGCTGTTTTTT. Translation gives CASSRDSNTGELFF.

This clonotype was seen repeatedly, ten times or more. J is TRBJ2-2 and V is TRBV27, with TRBD1 as a possible D gene (5 bases). The germline V gene encodes CDR1 MNHEY and CDR2 SMNVEV (reference sequence). This CDR3 has 17 amino acids. With 1 base removed from V and 0 bases from J, the gap between germline ends came to 12 bases. The CDR3 sequence is CASSLFPTVSNTGELFF. CDR3 nucleotides: TGTGCCAGCAGTTTATTCCCGACAGTCTCGAACACCGGGGAGCTGTTTTTT.

This clonotype was counted at least ten times. The chain is built from TRBV9 and TRBJ2-2; no clear D gene. Germline CDR1 SGDLS, CDR2 YYNGEE. Trimming shortened V by 4 bases and J by 5 bases, and 12 bases separated the two germline ends. The CDR3 is made up of 14 amino acids. The CDR3 loop is CASSPRLGTGELFF. DNA for the CDR3: TGTGCCAGCAGCCCCCGATTGGGTACCGGGGAGCTGTTTTTT. Combining the CDR3 with reference TRBV9 and TRBJ2-2 gives the whole variable domain DSGVTQTPKHLITATGQRVTLRCSPRSGDLSVYWYQQSLDQGLQFLIQYYNGEERAKGNILERFSAQQFPDLHSELNLSSLELGDSALYFCASSPRLGTGELFFGEGSRLTVL.

This clonotype was found many times. The chain employs TRBV12-3 or TRBV12-4 and TRBJ2-7; D remains unclear. Trimming stripped 0 bases from V and 5 bases from J, with 17 bases between. This CDR3 is 16 amino acids long. The CDR3 loop is CASSLAHGIQSHEQYF. The CDR3 nucleotides read TGTGCCAGCAGTTTAGCGCATGGTATCCAGTCCCACGAGCAGTACTTC.

This clonotype was seen ten or more times. The chain joins TRBV9 to TRBJ2-1, with D perhaps matching TRBD2 (6 bases). This CDR3 has 14 amino acids. CDR1 and CDR2 (germline): SGDLS, YYNGEE. Trimming shortened V by 3 bases and J by 6 bases, and 13 bases separated the two germline ends. CDR3 coding DNA: TGTGCCAGCAGCGCTACGACTAGGGCCAATGAGCAGTTCTTC. It yields the protein CASSATTRANEQFF.

The chain is built from TRBV5-1 and TRBJ2-1; 8 bases line up with TRBD2. The junction had 2 bases not matched to a gene; V was cut back by 4 bases and J by 5 bases. CDR1 is SGHRS, CDR2 YFSETQ, per germline. CDR3 size: 13 residues. CDR3 loop: CASSVTSDNEQFF. The CDR3 region has the DNA TGCGCCAGCAGCGTGACTAGCGACAATGAGCAGTTCTTC.

The table lists this clonotype with many counts. The rearrangement uses TRBV20-1 and TRBJ1-2, with 11 bases lining up with TRBD1. The CDR3 consists of 13 residues. The germline V gene encodes CDR1 DFQATT and CDR2 SNEGSKA (reference sequence). The V gene end was trimmed by 1 base and the J gene end by 7 bases; junction bases not matched to a gene: 2. CDR3 region: CSARGTGGSGYTF. The CDR3 DNA follows: TGCAGTGCTAGAGGGACAGGGGGCAGTGGCTACACCTTC.

This clonotype came up many times. The chain recombines TRBV11-3 with TRBJ2-1; unclear D gene. Germline CDR1 is SGHNT and CDR2 is YENEEA. Trimming took off 2 bases at V and 8 bases at J, with 10 bases between the two ends. The CDR3 has 13 amino acids. For the CDR3, the DNA is TGTGCCAGCAGCTTAAGATCCCCGGATGAGCAGTTCTTC. Translation: CASSLRSPDEQFF.

CDR3 protein: CASSLVGVGTEAFF. The CDR3 DNA follows: TGTGCCAGCAGCTTAGTAGGGGTGGGGACTGAAGCTTTCTTT. This chain links TRBV7-6 with TRBJ1-1, with D possibly matching TRBD1 (5 bases). Deletions cut 1 base from V and 5 bases from J, with 11 bases between. This CDR3 is built from 14 residues. Germline V gives CDR1 SGHVS, CDR2 FNYEAQ.

This clonotype appeared a few times. The chain combines TRBV7-9 with TRBJ2-1; 13 bases match TRBD2. This CDR3 comprises 15 residues. V trimming: 7 bases; J trimming: 10 bases; junction bases outside the gene matches: 10. Germline CDR1 SEHNR, CDR2 FQNEAQ (reference sequence). DNA for the CDR3: TGTGCCAGCATCCCTCCGACTAGCGGGAGGCTGGAGCAGTTCTTC. It encodes CASIPPTSGRLEQFF.

The sample holds many counts of this clonotype. J is TRBJ2-1 and V is TRBV10-3; TRBD2 aligns across 9 bases. CDR1 and CDR2 (germline): ENHRY, SYGVKD. This CDR3 spans 14 amino acids. Trimming cost V 6 bases and J 5 bases; bases outside gene matches: 5. DNA for the CDR3: TGTGCCATCAGGATAGCGGGAGATGACAATGAGCAGTTCTTC. Protein product: CAIRIAGDDNEQFF.

This clonotype was counted at least ten times. The chain links TRBV10-3 to TRBJ2-1; D gene uncertain. The CDR3 has 16 residues. CDR1 is ENHRY and CDR2 is SYGVKD in the germline V gene. Trimming removed 4 bases at V and 6 bases at J, with 19 bases between. The CDR3 DNA reads TGTGCCATCAGTGGCGATCGGAGACTGCCCCCCAATGAGCAGTTCTTC. Translating gives CAISGDRRLPPNEQFF.